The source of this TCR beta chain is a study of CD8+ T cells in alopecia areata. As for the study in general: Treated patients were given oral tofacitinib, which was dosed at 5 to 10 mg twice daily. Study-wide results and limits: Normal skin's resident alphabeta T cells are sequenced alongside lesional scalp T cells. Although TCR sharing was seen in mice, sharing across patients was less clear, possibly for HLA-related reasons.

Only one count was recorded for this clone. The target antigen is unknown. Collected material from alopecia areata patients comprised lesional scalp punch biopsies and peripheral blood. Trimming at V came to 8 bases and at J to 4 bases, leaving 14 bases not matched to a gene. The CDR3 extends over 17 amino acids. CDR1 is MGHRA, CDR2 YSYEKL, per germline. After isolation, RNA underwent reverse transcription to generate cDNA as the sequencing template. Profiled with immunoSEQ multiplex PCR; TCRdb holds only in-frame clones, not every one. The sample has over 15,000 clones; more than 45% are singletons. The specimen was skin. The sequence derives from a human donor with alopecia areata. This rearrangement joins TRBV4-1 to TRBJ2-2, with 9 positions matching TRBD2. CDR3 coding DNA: TGCGCCAGCGCCTCGCAACATAGCGGGAGTTCCACCGGGGAGCTGTTTTTT. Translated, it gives CASASQHSGSSTGELFF.